The next 7 T cell receptor beta chains were all read from a single sample in a study of blood T cell repertoires in COVID-19. TCRdb's copy holds only in-frame clones and misses some; the assay was immunoSEQ multiplex PCR. The table includes more than 30,000 clones, 80% detected once. Sequenced material: peripheral blood. All receptors come from a woman between 70 and 85 years old with acute or convalescent COVID-19.

The chain has TRBV27 and TRBJ1-2, with 7 positions matching TRBD1. CDR1 MNHEY and CDR2 SMNVEV come from the germline V gene (reference sequence). This CDR3 is 13 amino acids long. J gave up 6 bases and V 6 bases, and 7 bases lay outside the gene matches. Here the CDR3 DNA reads TGTGCCAGCAGGCAAACAGGGGAACATGGCTACACCTTC. Protein sequence: CASRQTGEHGYTF.

This chain links TRBV9 with TRBJ1-3; 7 bases map to TRBD1. Germline-derived CDR1 and CDR2 are SGDLS and YYNGEE. V lost 3 bases and J lost 16; bases outside the gene matches: 16. The CDR3 has 14 amino acids. The CDR3 spells CASSATGTEASSYF. The CDR3 nucleotides read TGTGCCAGCAGCGCGACCGGGACAGAGGCTTCCTCGTATTTT.

The chain joins TRBV13 to TRBJ2-7, with D perhaps TRBD2 (5 bases). The length of the CDR3 is 13 residues. The V gene lost 6 bases and the J gene lost 4 bases, with 13 bases spanning the gap. Germline V gene sequence: CDR1 PRHDT, CDR2 FYEKMQ (reference sequence). DNA of the CDR3: TGTGCCAGCAGTTCTACGACGGGGTACGAGCAGTACTTC. This encodes CASSSTTGYEQYF. Full variable domain (remainder filled in from reference TRBV13 and TRBJ2-7): AAGVIQSPRHLIKEKRETATLKCYPIPRHDTVYWYQQGPGQDPQFLISFYEKMQSDKGSIPDRFSAQQFSDYHSELNMSSLELGDSALYFCASSSTTGYEQYFGPGTRLTVT.

This sequence joins TRBV12-3 or TRBV12-4 and TRBJ2-7; D is undetermined. This CDR3 has 11 residues. V was shortened by 3 bases and J by 5 bases, with 5 bases between the two germline ends. The CDR3 region is CASSFTDEQYF. The CDR3, as DNA: TGTGCCAGCAGTTTCACGGACGAGCAGTACTTC.

This clone was seen more than once but under ten times. The chain joins TRBV7-6 to TRBJ2-1, with 12 bases that match TRBD2. The CDR3 loop spans 15 amino acids. The V and J ends lost 4 bases and 8 bases, in that order; junction bases with no gene match: 6. Per germline, CDR1 SGHVS and CDR2 FNYEAQ. This CDR3 reads CASSWTSGTNDEQFF. In DNA, the CDR3 is TGTGCCAGCAGCTGGACTAGCGGGACTAACGATGAGCAGTTCTTC.

The V call is TRBV6-5, the J call TRBJ2-1; 13 positions agree with TRBD2. Germline lookup yields CDR1 MNHEY and CDR2 SVGAGI. CDR3 length equals 15 residues. J lost 6 bases, V lost 7 bases, and 6 bases had no gene match. CDR3 sequence (DNA): TGTGCCAGCAACCCACTAGCGGGAGGGCCCAATGAGCAGTTCTTC. This encodes CASNPLAGGPNEQFF.

The chain combines TRBV29-1 with TRBJ2-5; TRBD2 aligns across 10 bases. With V trimmed by 0 bases and J by 7 bases, 8 bases remained unmatched. This CDR3 region has 15 residues. Germline CDR1 is SQVTM and CDR2 is ANQGSEA. The CDR3 nucleotides read TGCAGCGTTGAAGACCCTAGCGGGAGCAGTGGGACCCAGTACTTC. Translated, it gives CSVEDPSGSSGTQYF.